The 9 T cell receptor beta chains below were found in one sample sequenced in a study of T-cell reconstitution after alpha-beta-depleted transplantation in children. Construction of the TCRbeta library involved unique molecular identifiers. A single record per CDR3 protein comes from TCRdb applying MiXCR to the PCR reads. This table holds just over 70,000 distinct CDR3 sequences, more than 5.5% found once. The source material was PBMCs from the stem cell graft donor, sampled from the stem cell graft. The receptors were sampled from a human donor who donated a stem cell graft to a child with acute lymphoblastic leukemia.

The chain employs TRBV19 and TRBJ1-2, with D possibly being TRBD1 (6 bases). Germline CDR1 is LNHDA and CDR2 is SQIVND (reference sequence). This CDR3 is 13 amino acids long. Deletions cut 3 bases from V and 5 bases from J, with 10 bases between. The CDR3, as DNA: TGTGCCAGTAGTATCGACAGGAGTTATGGCTACACCTTC. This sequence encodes CASSIDRSYGYTF. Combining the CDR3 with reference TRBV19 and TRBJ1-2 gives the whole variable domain DGGITQSPKYLFRKEGQNVTLSCEQNLNHDAMYWYRQDPGQGLRLIYYSQIVNDFQKGDIAEGYSVSREKKESFPLTVTSAQKNPTAFYLCASSIDRSYGYTFGSGTRLTVV.

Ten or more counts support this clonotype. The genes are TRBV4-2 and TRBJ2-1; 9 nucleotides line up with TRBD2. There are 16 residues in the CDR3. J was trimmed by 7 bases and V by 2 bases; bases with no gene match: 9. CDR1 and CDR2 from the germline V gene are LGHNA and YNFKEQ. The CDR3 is CASSQSSGGLSNEQFF. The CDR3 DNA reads TGTGCCAGCAGCCAATCAAGCGGGGGGCTCTCTAATGAGCAGTTCTTC.

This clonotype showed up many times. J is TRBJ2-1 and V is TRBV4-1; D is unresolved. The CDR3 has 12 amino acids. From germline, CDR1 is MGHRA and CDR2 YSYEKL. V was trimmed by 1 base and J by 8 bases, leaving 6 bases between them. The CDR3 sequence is CASSQVGYEQFF. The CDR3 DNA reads TGCGCCAGCAGCCAAGTGGGGTATGAGCAGTTCTTC.

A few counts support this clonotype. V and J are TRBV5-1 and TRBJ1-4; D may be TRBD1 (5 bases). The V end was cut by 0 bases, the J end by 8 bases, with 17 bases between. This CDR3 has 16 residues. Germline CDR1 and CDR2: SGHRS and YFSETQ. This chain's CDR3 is CASSLERQGLTEKLFF. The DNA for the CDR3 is TGCGCCAGCAGCTTGGAACGGCAGGGATTAACGGAAAAACTGTTTTTT.

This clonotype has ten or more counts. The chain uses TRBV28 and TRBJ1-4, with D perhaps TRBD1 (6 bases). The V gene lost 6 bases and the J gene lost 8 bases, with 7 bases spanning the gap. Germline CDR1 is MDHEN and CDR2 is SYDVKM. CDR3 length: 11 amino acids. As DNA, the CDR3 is TGTGCCAGCAGAGACAGGGAAAAACTGTTTTTT. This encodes CASRDREKLFF. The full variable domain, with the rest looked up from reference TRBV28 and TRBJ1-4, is DVKVTQSSRYLVKRTGEKVFLECVQDMDHENMFWYRQDPGLGLRLIYFSYDVKMKEKGDIPEGYSVSREKKERFSLILESASTNQTSMYLCASRDREKLFFGSGTQLSVL.

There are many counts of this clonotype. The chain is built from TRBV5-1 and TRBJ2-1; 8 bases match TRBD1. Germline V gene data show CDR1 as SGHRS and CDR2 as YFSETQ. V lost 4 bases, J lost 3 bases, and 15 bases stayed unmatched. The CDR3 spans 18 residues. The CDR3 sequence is CASSSDRGGGYGYNEQFF. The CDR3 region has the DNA TGCGCCAGCAGCAGCGACAGGGGAGGAGGCTATGGCTACAATGAGCAGTTCTTC.

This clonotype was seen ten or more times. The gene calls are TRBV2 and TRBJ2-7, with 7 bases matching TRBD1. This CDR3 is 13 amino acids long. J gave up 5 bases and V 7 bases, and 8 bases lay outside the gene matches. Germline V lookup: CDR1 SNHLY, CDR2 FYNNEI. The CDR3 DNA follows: TGTGCCAGCACCGGGCAGGGGGTGAACGAGCAGTACTTC. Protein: CASTGQGVNEQYF.

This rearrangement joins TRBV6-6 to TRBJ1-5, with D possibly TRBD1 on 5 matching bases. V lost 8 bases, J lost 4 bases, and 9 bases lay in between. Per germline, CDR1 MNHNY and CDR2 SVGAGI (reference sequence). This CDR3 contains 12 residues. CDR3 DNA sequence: TGTGCCAGCGGGGCAGATAATCAGCCCCAGCATTTT. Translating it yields CASGADNQPQHF.

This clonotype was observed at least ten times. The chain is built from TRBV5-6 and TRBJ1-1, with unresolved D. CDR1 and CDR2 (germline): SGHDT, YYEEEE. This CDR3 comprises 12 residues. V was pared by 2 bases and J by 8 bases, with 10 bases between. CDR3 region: CASSFEGVEAFF. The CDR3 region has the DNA TGTGCCAGCAGCTTTGAGGGAGTCGAAGCTTTCTTT.